The clone carrying this T cell receptor (beta chain) was seen at least ten times. Its target is unknown. The germline gene is not matched at one end of the junction; a read error may be the cause. These data originate in a study of response to subunit inactivated influenza vaccine. MiXCR, run by TCRdb on the RT-PCR reads, gives a single entry per CDR3 protein. The sample has approximately 530,000 distinct CDR3 sequences; approximately 6.9% are singletons. Regarding the study as a whole: There was a suggestion from the authors that each seasonal influenza vaccination recruits few new T cells.

The sequences come from PBMCs from blood, collected less than 30 months after vaccination. The receptor was isolated from a man aged 50-75 years who received an inactivated influenza vaccine.

The CDR3 region is CASSQGGGNQPQHF. CDR3 nucleotides: TGCGCCAGCAGCCAAGGAGGCGGCAATCAGCCCCAGCATTTT. The chain links TRBV3-1 to TRBJ1-5, with no clear D. Germline V gene data show CDR1 as LGHDT and CDR2 as YNNKEL (reference sequence). This CDR3 is built from 14 residues.